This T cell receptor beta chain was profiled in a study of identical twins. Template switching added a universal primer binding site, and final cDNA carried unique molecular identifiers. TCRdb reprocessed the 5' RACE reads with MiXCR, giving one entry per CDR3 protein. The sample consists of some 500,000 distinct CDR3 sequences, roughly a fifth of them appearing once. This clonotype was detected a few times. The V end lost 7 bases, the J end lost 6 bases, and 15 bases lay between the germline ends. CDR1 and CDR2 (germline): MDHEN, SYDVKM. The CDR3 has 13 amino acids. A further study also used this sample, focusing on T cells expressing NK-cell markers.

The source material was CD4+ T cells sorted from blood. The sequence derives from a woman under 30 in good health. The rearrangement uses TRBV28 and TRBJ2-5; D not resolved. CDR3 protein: CASKGTASKTQYF. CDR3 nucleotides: TGTGCCAGCAAAGGAACAGCGTCAAAGACCCAGTACTTC.